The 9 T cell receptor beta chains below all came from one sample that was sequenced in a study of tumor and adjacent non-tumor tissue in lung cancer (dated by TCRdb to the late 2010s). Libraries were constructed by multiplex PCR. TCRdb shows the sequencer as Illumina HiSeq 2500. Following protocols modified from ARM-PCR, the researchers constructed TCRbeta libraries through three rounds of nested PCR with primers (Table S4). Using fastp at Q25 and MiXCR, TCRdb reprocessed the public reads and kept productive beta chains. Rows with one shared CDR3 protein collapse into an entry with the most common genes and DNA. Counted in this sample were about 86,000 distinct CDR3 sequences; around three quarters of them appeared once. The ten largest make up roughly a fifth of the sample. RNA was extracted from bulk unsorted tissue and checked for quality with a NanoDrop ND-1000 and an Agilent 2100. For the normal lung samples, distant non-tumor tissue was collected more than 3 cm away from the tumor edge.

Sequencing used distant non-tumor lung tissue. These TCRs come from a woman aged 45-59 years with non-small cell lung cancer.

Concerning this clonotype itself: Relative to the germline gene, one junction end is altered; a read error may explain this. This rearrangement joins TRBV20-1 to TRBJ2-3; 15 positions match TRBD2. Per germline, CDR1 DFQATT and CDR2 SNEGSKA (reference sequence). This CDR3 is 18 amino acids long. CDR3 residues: CSVRVVGLAGGSIDTQYF. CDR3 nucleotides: TGCAGTGTTAGAGTTGTGGGACTAGCGGGGGGTAGCATAGATACGCAGTATTTT.

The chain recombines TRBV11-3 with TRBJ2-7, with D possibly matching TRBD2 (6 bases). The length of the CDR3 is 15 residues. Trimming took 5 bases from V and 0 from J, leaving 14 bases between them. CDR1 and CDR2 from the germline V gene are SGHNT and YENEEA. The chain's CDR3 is CASSVRGESSYEQYF. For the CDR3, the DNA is TGTGCCAGCAGCGTGCGGGGTGAGAGCTCCTACGAGCAGTACTTC.

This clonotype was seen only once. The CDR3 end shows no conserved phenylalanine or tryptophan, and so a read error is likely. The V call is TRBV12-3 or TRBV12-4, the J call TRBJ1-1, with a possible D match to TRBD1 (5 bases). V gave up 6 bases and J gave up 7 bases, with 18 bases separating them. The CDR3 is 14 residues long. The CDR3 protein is CASSTRASGIEAFL. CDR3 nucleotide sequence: TGTGCCAGCAGCACCAGGGCCTCCGGGATTGAAGCTTTCCTT.

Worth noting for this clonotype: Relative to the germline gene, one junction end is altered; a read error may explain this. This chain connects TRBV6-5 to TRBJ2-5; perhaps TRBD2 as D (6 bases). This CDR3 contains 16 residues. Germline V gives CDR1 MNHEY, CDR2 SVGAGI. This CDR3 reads CASSYSKWGDEEAQYF. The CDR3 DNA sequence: TGTGCCAGCAGTTACTCGAAGTGGGGGGACGAAGAGGCCCAGTACTTC.

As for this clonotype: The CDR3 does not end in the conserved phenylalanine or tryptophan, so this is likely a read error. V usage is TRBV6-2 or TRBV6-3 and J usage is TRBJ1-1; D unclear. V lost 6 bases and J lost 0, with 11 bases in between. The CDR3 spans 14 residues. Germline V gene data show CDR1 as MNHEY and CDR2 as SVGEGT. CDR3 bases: TGTGCCAGCAGATCGATAGGGATGAACACTGAAGCTTTCATT. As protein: CASRSIGMNTEAFI.

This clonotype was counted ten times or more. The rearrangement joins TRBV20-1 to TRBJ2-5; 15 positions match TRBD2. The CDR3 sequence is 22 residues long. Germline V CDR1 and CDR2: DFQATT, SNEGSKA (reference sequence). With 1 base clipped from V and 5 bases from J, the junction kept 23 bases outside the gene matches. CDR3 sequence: CSARVPSRIPGLAGGPVETQYF. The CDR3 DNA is TGCAGTGCTAGAGTCCCTTCCCGGATCCCAGGACTAGCGGGAGGGCCCGTTGAGACCCAGTACTTC.

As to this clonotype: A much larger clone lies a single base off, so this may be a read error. The CDR3 sequence is CAWRGQASNQSQHF. Here the CDR3 DNA reads TGTGCCTGGAGAGGACAGGCTAGCAATCAGTCCCAGCATTTT. The V gene is TRBV30, the J gene TRBJ1-5, with TRBD1 matching 7 bases. CDR3 length equals 14 residues. The germline V gene has CDR1 GTSNPN and CDR2 SVGIG (reference sequence).

The CDR3 spells CSASRTNTEAFF. DNA of the CDR3: TGCAGCGCCAGTAGGACGAACACTGAAGCTTTCTTT. V is TRBV29-1 and J is TRBJ1-1; D gene unclear. With 7 bases removed from V and 1 base from J, the gap between germline ends came to 10 bases. The CDR3 is 12 amino acids. The germline CDR1 and CDR2 sequences are SQVTM and ANQGSEA.

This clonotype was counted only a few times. CDR3 nucleotides: TGTGCCTGGAGTGTACGTTCAACTGGGGGAGATACGCAGTATTTT. Translating gives CAWSVRSTGGDTQYF. This rearrangement joins TRBV30 to TRBJ2-3; the D gene could be TRBD1 or TRBD2 (5 bases each). V lost 0 bases, J lost 5 bases, and 15 bases lay in between. Germline V lookup: CDR1 GTSNPN, CDR2 SVGIG (reference sequence). The CDR3 sequence is 15 residues long.